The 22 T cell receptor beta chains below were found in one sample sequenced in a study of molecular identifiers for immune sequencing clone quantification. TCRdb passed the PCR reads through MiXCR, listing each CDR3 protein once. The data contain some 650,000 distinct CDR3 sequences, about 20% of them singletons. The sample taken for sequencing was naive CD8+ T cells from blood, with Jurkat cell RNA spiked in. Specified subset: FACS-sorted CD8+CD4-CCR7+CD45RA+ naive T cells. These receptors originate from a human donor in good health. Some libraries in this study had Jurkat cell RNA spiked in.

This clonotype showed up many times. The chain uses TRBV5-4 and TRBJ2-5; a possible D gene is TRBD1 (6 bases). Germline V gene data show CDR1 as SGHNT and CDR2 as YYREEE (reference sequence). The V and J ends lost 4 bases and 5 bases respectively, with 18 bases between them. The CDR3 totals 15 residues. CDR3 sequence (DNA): TGTGCCAGCAGCCACGAAGCGCCCCAGGGGGAGACCCAGTACTTC. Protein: CASSHEAPQGETQYF.

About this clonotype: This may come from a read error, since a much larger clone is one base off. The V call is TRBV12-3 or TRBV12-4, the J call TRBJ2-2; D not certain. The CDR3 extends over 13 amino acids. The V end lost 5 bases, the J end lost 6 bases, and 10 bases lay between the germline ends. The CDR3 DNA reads TGTGCCAGCAGTCTCACCAACCCCGGGGAGCTGTTTTTT. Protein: CASSLTNPGELFF.

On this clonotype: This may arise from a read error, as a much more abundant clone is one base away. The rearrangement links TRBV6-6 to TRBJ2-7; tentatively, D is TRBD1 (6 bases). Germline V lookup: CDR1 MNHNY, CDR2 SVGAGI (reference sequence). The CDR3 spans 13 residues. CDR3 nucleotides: TGTGCCAGCAGACCGGACAGATCCTGCGAGCAGTACTTC. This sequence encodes CASRPDRSCEQYF.

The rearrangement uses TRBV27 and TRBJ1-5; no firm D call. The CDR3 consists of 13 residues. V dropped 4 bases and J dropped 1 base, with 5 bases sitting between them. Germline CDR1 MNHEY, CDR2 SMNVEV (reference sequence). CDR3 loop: CASSSRSNQPQHF. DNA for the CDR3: TGTGCCAGCAGTTCCCGGAGCAATCAGCCCCAGCATTTT.

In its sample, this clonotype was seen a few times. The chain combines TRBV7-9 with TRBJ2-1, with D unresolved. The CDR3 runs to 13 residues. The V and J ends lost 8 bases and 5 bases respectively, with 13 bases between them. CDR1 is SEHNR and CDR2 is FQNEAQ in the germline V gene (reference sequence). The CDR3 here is CASVAAYHNEQFF. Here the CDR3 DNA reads TGTGCCAGCGTTGCTGCCTACCACAATGAGCAGTTCTTC. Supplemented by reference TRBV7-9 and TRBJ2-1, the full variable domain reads DTGVSQNPRHKITKRGQNVTFRCDPISEHNRLYWYRQTLGQGPEFLTYFQNEAQLEKSRLLSDRFSAERPKGSFSTLEIQRTEQGDSAMYLCASVAAYHNEQFFGPGTRLTVL.

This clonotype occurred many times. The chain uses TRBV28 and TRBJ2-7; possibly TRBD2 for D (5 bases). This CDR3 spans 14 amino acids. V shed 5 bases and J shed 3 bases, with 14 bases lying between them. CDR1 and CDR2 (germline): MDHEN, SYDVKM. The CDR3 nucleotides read TGTGCCAGCAGTCACCCGGAGGCCAACTACGAGCAGTACTTC. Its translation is CASSHPEANYEQYF.

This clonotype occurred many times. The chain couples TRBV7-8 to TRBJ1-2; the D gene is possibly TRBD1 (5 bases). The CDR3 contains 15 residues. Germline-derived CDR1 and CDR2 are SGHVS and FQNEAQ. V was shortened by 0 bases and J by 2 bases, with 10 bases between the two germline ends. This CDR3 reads CASSLAPSGNYGYTF. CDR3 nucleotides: TGTGCCAGCAGCTTAGCGCCGTCAGGGAACTATGGCTACACCTTC. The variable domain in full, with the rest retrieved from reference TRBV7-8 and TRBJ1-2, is GAGVSQSPRYKVAKRGQDVALRCDPISGHVSLFWYQQALGQGPEFLTYFQNEAQLDKSGLPSDRFFAERPEGSVSTLKIQRTQQEDSAVYLCASSLAPSGNYGYTFGSGTRLTVV.

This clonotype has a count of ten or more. This chain's CDR3 is CASSLRDRRTEAFF. The CDR3 bases are TGTGCCAGCAGCCTCCGGGACAGGCGAACTGAAGCTTTCTTT. The V gene is TRBV5-6, the J gene TRBJ1-1; TRBD1 agrees at 8 bases. J gave up 5 bases and V 4 bases, and 7 bases lay outside the gene matches. CDR3 size: 14 residues. Germline V gives CDR1 SGHDT, CDR2 YYEEEE.

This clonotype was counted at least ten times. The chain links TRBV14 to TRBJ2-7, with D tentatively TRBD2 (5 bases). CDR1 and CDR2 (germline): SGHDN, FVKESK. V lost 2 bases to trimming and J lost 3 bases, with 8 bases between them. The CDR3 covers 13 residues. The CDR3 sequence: CASSQHGDYEQYF. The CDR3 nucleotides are TGTGCCAGCAGCCAACACGGGGACTACGAGCAGTACTTC.

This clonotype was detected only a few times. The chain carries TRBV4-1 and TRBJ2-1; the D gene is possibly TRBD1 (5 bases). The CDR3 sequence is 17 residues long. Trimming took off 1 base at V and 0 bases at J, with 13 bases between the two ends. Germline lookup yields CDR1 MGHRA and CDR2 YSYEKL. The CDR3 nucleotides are TGCGCCAGCAGCCAAGTAGATAGGGGCAGCTCCTACAATGAGCAGTTCTTC. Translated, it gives CASSQVDRGSSYNEQFF.

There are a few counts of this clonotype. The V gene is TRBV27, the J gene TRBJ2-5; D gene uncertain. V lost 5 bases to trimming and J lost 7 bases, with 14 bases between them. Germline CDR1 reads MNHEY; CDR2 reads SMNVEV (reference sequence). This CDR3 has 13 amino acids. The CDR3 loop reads CASSQVLLGTQYF. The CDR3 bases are TGTGCCAGCAGTCAGGTCCTGCTTGGGACCCAGTACTTC.

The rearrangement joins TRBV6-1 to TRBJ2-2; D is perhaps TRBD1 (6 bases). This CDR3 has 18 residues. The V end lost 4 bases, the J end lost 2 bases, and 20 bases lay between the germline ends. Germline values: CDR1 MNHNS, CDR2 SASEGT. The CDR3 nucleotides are TGTGCCAGCAGTGTCATCAGGGGCCCTCTTACCAACACCGGGGAGCTGTTTTTT. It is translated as CASSVIRGPLTNTGELFF.

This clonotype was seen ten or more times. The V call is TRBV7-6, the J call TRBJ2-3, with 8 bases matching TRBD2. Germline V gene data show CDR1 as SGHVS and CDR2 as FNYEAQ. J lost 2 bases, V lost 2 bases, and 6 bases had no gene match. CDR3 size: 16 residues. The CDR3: CASSLPGRALTDTQYF. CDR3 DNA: TGTGCCAGCAGCTTACCCGGGAGGGCCCTCACAGATACGCAGTATTTT.

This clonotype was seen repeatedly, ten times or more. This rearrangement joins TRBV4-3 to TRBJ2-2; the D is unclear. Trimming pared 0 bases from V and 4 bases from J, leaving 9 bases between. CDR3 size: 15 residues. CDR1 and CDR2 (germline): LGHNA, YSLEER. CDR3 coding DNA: TGCGCCAGCAGCCAAGATTCCAGCCTCACCGGGGAGCTGTTTTTT. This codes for CASSQDSSLTGELFF.

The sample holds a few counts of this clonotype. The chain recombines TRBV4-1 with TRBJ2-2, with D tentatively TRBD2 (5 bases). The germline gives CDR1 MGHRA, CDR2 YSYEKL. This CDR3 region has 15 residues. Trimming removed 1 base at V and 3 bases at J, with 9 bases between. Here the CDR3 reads CASSQGPGDTGELFF. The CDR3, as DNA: TGCGCCAGCAGCCAAGGCCCCGGGGACACCGGGGAGCTGTTTTTT.

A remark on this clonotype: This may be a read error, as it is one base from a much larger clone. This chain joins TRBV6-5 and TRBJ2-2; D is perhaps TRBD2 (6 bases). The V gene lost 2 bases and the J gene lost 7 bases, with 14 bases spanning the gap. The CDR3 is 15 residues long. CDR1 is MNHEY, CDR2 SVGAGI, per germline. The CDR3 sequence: CASSYPAGFHGELFF. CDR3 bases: TGTGCCAGCAGTTACCCTGCGGGGTTTCACGGGGAGCTGTTTTTT.

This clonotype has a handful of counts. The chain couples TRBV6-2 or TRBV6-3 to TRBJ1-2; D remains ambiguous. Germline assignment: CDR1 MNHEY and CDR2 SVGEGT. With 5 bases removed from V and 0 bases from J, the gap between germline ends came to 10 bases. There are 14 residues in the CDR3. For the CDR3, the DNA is TGTGCCAGCAGTCCCGAGGTTTCTAACTATGGCTACACCTTC. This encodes CASSPEVSNYGYTF.

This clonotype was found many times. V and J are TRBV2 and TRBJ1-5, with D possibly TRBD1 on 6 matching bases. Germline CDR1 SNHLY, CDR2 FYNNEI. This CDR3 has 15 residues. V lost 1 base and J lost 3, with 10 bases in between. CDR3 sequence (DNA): TGTGCCAGCAGTGAAGGGGGGGCTAACAATCAGCCCCAGCATTTT. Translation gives CASSEGGANNQPQHF.

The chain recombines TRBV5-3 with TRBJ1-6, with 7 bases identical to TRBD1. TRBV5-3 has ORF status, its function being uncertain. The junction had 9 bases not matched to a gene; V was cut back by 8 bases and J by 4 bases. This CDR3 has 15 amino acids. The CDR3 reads CASSRTGAYNSPLHF. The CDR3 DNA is TGTGCCAGCAGTCGTACAGGGGCGTATAATTCACCCCTCCACTTT.

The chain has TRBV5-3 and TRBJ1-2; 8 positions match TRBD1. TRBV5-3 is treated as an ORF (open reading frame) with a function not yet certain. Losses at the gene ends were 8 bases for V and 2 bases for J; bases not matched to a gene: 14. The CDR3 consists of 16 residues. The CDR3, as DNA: TGTGCCAGCAGCCTCCCGGGACAGGATTTCAACTATGGCTACACCTTC. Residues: CASSLPGQDFNYGYTF.

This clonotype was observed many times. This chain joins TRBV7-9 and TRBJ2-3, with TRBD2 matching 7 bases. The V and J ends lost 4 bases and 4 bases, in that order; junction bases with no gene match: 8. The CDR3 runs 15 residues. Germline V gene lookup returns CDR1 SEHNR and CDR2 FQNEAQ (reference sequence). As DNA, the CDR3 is TGTGCCAGCAGCTCCCCGCCGACTAGCCCAGATACGCAGTATTTT. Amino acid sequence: CASSSPPTSPDTQYF. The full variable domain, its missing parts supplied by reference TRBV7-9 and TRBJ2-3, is DTGVSQNPRHKITKRGQNVTFRCDPISEHNRLYWYRQTLGQGPEFLTYFQNEAQLEKSRLLSDRFSAERPKGSFSTLEIQRTEQGDSAMYLCASSSPPTSPDTQYFGPGTRLTVL.

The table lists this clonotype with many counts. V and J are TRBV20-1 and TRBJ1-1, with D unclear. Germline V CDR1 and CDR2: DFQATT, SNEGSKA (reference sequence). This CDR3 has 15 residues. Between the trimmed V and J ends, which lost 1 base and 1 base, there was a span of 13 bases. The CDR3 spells CSARVANLENTEAFF. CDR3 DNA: TGCAGTGCTAGAGTGGCTAACCTCGAGAACACTGAAGCTTTCTTT.